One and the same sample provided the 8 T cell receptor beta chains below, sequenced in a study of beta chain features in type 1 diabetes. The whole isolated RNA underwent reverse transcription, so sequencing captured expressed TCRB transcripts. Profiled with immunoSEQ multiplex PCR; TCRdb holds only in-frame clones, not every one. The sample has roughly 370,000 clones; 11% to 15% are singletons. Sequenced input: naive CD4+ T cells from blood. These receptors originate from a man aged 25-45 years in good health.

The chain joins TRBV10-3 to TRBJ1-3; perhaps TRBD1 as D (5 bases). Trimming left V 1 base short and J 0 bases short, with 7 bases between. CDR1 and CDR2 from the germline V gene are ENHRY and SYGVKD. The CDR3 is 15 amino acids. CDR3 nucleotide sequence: TGTGCCATCAGTGAGTGGGGGAGCTCTGGAAACACCATATATTTT. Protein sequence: CAISEWGSSGNTIYF.

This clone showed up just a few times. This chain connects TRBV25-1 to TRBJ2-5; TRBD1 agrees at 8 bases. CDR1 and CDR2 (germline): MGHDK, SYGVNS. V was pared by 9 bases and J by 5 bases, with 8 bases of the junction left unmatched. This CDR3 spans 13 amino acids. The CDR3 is CASQGQALETQYF. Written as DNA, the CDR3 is TGTGCCAGTCAGGGACAGGCCTTGGAGACCCAGTACTTC.

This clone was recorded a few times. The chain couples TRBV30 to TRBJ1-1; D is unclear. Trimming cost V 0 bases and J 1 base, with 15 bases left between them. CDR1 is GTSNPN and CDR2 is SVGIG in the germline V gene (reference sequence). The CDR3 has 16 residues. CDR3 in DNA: TGTGCCTGGAGTGTACCTAGGGCCAGAGCGAACACTGAAGCTTTCTTT. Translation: CAWSVPRARANTEAFF.

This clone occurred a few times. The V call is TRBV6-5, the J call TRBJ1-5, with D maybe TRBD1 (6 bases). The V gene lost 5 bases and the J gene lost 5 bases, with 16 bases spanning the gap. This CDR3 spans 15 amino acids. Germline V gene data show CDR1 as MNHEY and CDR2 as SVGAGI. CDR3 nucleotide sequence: TGTGCCAGCAGTCGTGGGACACGGGGGGATCAGCCCCAGCATTTT. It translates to CASSRGTRGDQPQHF.

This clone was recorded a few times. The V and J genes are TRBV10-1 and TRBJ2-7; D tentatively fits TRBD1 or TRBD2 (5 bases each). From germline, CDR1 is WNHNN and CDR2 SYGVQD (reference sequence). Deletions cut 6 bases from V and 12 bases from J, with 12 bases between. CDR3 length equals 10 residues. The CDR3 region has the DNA TGCGCCAGCAGCGGGACGAAACGGTACTTC. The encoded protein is CASSGTKRYF.

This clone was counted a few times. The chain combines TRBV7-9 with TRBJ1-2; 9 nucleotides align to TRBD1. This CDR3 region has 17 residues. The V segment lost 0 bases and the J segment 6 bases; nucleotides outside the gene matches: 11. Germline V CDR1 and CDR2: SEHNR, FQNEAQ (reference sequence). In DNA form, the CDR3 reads TGTGCCAGCAGCTTAGCGACGCACTCGGGACAGGGTAATGGCTACACCTTC. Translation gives CASSLATHSGQGNGYTF.

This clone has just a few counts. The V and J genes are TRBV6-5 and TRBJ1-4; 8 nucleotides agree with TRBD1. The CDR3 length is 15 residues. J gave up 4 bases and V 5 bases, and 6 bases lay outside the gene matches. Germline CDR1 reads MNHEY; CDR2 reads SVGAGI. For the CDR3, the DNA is TGTGCCAGCAGTGCGTACAGGGGGGGTAATGAAAAACTGTTTTTT. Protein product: CASSAYRGGNEKLFF.

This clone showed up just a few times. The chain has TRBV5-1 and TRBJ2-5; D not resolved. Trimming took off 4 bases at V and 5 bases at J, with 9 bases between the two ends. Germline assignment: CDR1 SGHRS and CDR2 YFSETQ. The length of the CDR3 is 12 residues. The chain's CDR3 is CASSQLGETQYF. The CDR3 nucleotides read TGCGCCAGCAGCCAACTCGGGGAGACCCAGTACTTC.